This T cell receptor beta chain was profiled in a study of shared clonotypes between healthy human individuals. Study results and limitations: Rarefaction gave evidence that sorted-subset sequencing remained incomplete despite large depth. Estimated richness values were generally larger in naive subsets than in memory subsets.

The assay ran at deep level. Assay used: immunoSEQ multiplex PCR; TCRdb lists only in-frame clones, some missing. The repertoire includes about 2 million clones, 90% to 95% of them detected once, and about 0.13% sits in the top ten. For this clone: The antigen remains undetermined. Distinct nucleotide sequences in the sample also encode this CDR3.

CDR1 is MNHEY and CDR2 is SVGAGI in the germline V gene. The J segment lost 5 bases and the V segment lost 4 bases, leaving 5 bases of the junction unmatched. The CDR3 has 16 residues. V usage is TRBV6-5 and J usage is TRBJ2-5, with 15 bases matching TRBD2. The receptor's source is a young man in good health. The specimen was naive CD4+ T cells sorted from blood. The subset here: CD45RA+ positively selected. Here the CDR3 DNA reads TGTGCCAGCAGTTCCGCGGGGACTAGCGGGAGGGAGACCCAGTACTTC. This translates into CASSSAGTSGRETQYF.